Included here is one T cell receptor beta chain sequence, with context. This sample stems from a study of regulatory T cells in long-lasting Graves disease. Germline loops: CDR1 KGHDR, CDR2 SFDVKD. Trimming took off 7 bases at V and 0 bases at J, with 10 bases between the two ends. The length of the CDR3 is 14 residues. Time point defined: newly diagnosed GD, antithyroid drugs for less than 3 months. Isolated PBMC RNA provided the starting material for the TCR library. All patients originated from an endocrinology department located in Xi'an, China. From each patient, 8 to 10 milliliters of peripheral blood was drawn and collected into an EDTA anticoagulant tube. Libraries of TCR beta came from iRepertoire HTBI primers plus Arm-PCR of CDR3 regions. TCRdb re-called the multiplex PCR reads with MiXCR, one entry per CDR3 protein. The sample includes roughly 420,000 distinct CDR3 sequences, 16% of them seen just once.

A further study also used this sample, focusing on T cells in Graves' hyperthyroidism and ophthalmopathy.

The V gene is TRBV24-1, the J gene TRBJ2-3; a weak D match, TRBD1 (5 bases). The input for sequencing was peripheral blood mononuclear cells (PBMCs), taken at new diagnosis, from a patient treated with antithyroid drugs. This TCR was recovered from a woman in her 30s with Graves disease. CDR3 residues: CATRPGASTDTQYF. CDR3 nucleotides: TGTGCCACCAGACCTGGGGCTAGCACAGATACGCAGTATTTT.